Listed below are T cell receptor beta chains from one sample, sequenced in a study of blood T cell repertoires in COVID-19. Libraries were prepared by immunoSEQ multiplex PCR; TCRdb keeps only in-frame clonotypes and omits some of them. This sample carries about 90,000 clones, roughly nine tenths of them seen once, and the ten largest clones take around 2%. Source material: peripheral blood. The source of these receptors is a human donor with active COVID-19. The donor label of this sample is uncertain. Both conserved end residues are part of each CDR3. The D gene is left open where the match is weak. A row's size may be missing; if present it is once, few, many or a size class.

abundance: NA
j_gene: TRBJ2-4
v_gene: TRBV5-5
d_gene: NA
CDR3nt: TGTGCCAGCAGCTTGTTCTCTCTAGCCAAAAACATTCAGTACTTC
CDR3aa: CASSLFSLAKNIQYF

abundance: NA
j_gene: TRBJ2-1
v_gene: TRBV2
d_gene: TRBD2
CDR3nt: TGTGCCAGCAGTGAAGCGCGGGGGCGTCTAGCGGGGAGTTACAATGAGCAGTTCTTC
CDR3aa: CASSEARGRLAGSYNEQFF

abundance: NA
j_gene: TRBJ1-1
v_gene: TRBV5-4
d_gene: NA
CDR3nt: TGTGCCAGCAGCTCCCCCCGGACTCTGAACACTGAAGCTTTCTTT
CDR3aa: CASSSPRTLNTEAFF

abundance: NA
j_gene: TRBJ1-5
v_gene: TRBV6-1
d_gene: NA
CDR3nt: TGTGCCAGCAGTGAAACCCCTATTTGGCCCCAGCATTTT
CDR3aa: CASSETPIWPQHF

abundance: NA
j_gene: TRBJ1-1
v_gene: TRBV21-1
d_gene: NA
CDR3nt: TGTGCCAGCAGCATAACGAGAGGTTTCGGCGGGAACACTGAAGCTTTCTTT
CDR3aa: CASSITRGFGGNTEAFF

abundance: NA
j_gene: TRBJ2-3
v_gene: TRBV2
d_gene: TRBD1
CDR3nt: TGTGCCAGCAAGGACAGGGGGCATCTCAGCACAGATACGCAGTATTTT
CDR3aa: CASKDRGHLSTDTQYF

abundance: NA
j_gene: TRBJ1-4
v_gene: TRBV25-1
d_gene: NA
CDR3nt: TGTGCCAGCAGTCCAGATGAAAAACTGTTTTTT
CDR3aa: CASSPDEKLFF

abundance: NA
j_gene: TRBJ2-1
v_gene: TRBV11-1
d_gene: TRBD2
CDR3nt: TGTGCCAGCAGCGCTTTAGGGACTAGCGGGGGCAATGAGCAGTTCTTC
CDR3aa: CASSALGTSGGNEQFF

abundance: NA
j_gene: TRBJ1-2
v_gene: TRBV29-1
d_gene: NA
CDR3nt: TGCAGCGCCCCTAACAGGGAAAACTATGGCTACACCTTC
CDR3aa: CSAPNRENYGYTF

abundance: NA
j_gene: TRBJ2-3
v_gene: TRBV5-4
d_gene: NA
CDR3nt: TGTGCCAGCAGCCGTTATGGAGCTAGCACAGATACGCAGTATTTT
CDR3aa: CASSRYGASTDTQYF

abundance: NA
j_gene: TRBJ1-2
v_gene: TRBV6-5
d_gene: NA
CDR3nt: TGTGCCAGCACGTCCGTGGTTCAGGTGTGGGGCTACACCTTC
CDR3aa: CASTSVVQVWGYTF

abundance: NA
j_gene: TRBJ1-1
v_gene: TRBV29-1
d_gene: TRBD1
CDR3nt: TGCAGTGTTACGTATGGGACAGGGGGCACTGAAGCTTTCTTT
CDR3aa: CSVTYGTGGTEAFF

abundance: NA
j_gene: TRBJ2-7
v_gene: TRBV6-5
d_gene: TRBD1
CDR3nt: TGTGCCAGCGGCGGCGGGACAGGGTTGTACGAGCAGTACTTC
CDR3aa: CASGGGTGLYEQYF

abundance: NA
j_gene: TRBJ1-2
v_gene: TRBV27
d_gene: NA
CDR3nt: TGTGCCAGCAGTTTAGAGCGGGGTGCGACGTATGGCTACACCTTC
CDR3aa: CASSLERGATYGYTF

abundance: NA
j_gene: TRBJ2-5
v_gene: TRBV6-1
d_gene: TRBD2
CDR3nt: TGTGCCAGCAGTGAAGCAGCGGGGGGGCCAGAGACCCAGTACTTC
CDR3aa: CASSEAAGGPETQYF

abundance: NA
j_gene: TRBJ2-3
v_gene: TRBV5-1
d_gene: NA
CDR3nt: TGCGCCAGCAGCTTTAGCGGAGTTTTCACAGATACGCAGTATTTT
CDR3aa: CASSFSGVFTDTQYF

abundance: NA
j_gene: TRBJ1-4
v_gene: TRBV6-1
d_gene: NA
CDR3nt: TGTGCCAGCAGTGAAGATTCGGGATCTAATGAAAAACTGTTTTTT
CDR3aa: CASSEDSGSNEKLFF

abundance: NA
j_gene: TRBJ1-4
v_gene: TRBV5-8
d_gene: NA
CDR3nt: TGTGCCAGCAGCTTAAACAGACGACCAACTAATGAAAAACTGTTTTTT
CDR3aa: CASSLNRRPTNEKLFF

abundance: once
j_gene: TRBJ1-1
v_gene: TRBV19
d_gene: TRBD1
CDR3nt: TGTGCCAGTAGTATCTGGACAGGGTCTATTAACACTGAAGCTTTCTTT
CDR3aa: CASSIWTGSINTEAFF

abundance: NA
j_gene: TRBJ1-6
v_gene: TRBV5-6
d_gene: TRBD1
CDR3nt: TGTGCCAGCAGCTCCGGGAGGGGGCACGGGAGTTCACCCCTCCACTTT
CDR3aa: CASSSGRGHGSSPLHF

abundance: NA
j_gene: TRBJ2-5
v_gene: TRBV6-2/TRBV6-3
d_gene: NA
CDR3nt: TGTGCCAGCATCCCTAGGGGAGCGCGGGGGCCACAAGAGACCCAGTACTTC
CDR3aa: CASIPRGARGPQETQYF

abundance: NA
j_gene: TRBJ2-7
v_gene: TRBV28
d_gene: TRBD2
CDR3nt: TGTGCCACCCTACGACTAGCGGACAACTACGAGCAGTACTTC
CDR3aa: CATLRLADNYEQYF

abundance: NA
j_gene: TRBJ1-3
v_gene: TRBV6-6
d_gene: NA
CDR3nt: TGTGCCAGCAGTTACTCCCCCACGGGGGGAAACACCATATATTTT
CDR3aa: CASSYSPTGGNTIYF

abundance: NA
j_gene: TRBJ1-5
v_gene: TRBV25-1
d_gene: NA
CDR3nt: TGTGCCAGCAGTGAATCGGGAACAGGGAAGAGCAATCAGCCCCAGCATTTT
CDR3aa: CASSESGTGKSNQPQHF

abundance: NA
j_gene: TRBJ1-2
v_gene: TRBV5-1
d_gene: NA
CDR3nt: TGCGCCAGCAGTGAGATGGCGGAGGACTATGGCTACACCTTC
CDR3aa: CASSEMAEDYGYTF

abundance: few
j_gene: TRBJ1-2
v_gene: TRBV19
d_gene: TRBD1
CDR3nt: TGTGCCAGTAGTATAGGGTCGGGACAGAACTATGGCTACACCTTC
CDR3aa: CASSIGSGQNYGYTF

abundance: NA
j_gene: TRBJ2-3
v_gene: TRBV7-3
d_gene: TRBD2
CDR3nt: TGTGCCAGCAGCGCACTAGCGGGGGGCACAGATACGCAGTATTTT
CDR3aa: CASSALAGGTDTQYF

abundance: NA
j_gene: TRBJ2-7
v_gene: TRBV4-3
d_gene: NA
CDR3nt: TGCGCCAGCAGCCAAGGACGGGACTTTTTCTACGAGCAGTACTTC
CDR3aa: CASSQGRDFFYEQYF

abundance: NA
j_gene: TRBJ1-1
v_gene: TRBV6-7
d_gene: NA
CDR3nt: TGTGCCAGCAGTTACTCCAAAGGGCAGGGGAAGGTTCGGATGAACACTGAAGCTTTCTTT
CDR3aa: CASSYSKGQGKVRMNTEAFF

abundance: NA
j_gene: TRBJ2-4
v_gene: TRBV3-1/TRBV3-2
d_gene: NA
CDR3nt: TGTGCCAGCAGCCAAGATATGTTGGGGACTGGAAACATTCAGTACTTC
CDR3aa: CASSQDMLGTGNIQYF

abundance: NA
j_gene: TRBJ2-1
v_gene: TRBV6-5
d_gene: TRBD1
CDR3nt: TGTGCCAGCAGGGACAGGCACGACAATGAGCAGTTCTTC
CDR3aa: CASRDRHDNEQFF

abundance: NA
j_gene: TRBJ1-6
v_gene: TRBV19
d_gene: NA
CDR3nt: TGTGCCAGTGGACAGTCAATAACCGAGTCCTATAATTCACCCCTCCACTTT
CDR3aa: CASGQSITESYNSPLHF

abundance: NA
j_gene: TRBJ1-4
v_gene: TRBV18
d_gene: NA
CDR3nt: TGTGCCAGCTCAGAGGATCTTGATTTGAAAAAACTGTTTTTT
CDR3aa: CASSEDLDLKKLFF

abundance: NA
j_gene: TRBJ2-7
v_gene: TRBV3-1/TRBV3-2
d_gene: NA
CDR3nt: TGTGCCAGCAGCCAAGGTCCCCGACGGGGTAGCATCTACGAGCAGTACTTC
CDR3aa: CASSQGPRRGSIYEQYF

abundance: once
j_gene: TRBJ2-7
v_gene: TRBV2
d_gene: NA
CDR3nt: TGTGCCGTCGACTTACGGGACACCTACGAGCAGTACTTC
CDR3aa: CAVDLRDTYEQYF

abundance: NA
j_gene: TRBJ1-2
v_gene: TRBV18
d_gene: TRBD1
CDR3nt: TGTGCCAGCTCACCAGGGACAGGGACTAACTATGGCTACACCTTC
CDR3aa: CASSPGTGTNYGYTF

abundance: NA
j_gene: TRBJ1-6
v_gene: TRBV28
d_gene: TRBD1
CDR3nt: TGTGCCAGCTCGACAGGGACCGGGCCACCCCTCCACTTT
CDR3aa: CASSTGTGPPLHF

abundance: NA
j_gene: TRBJ1-4
v_gene: TRBV29-1
d_gene: TRBD1
CDR3nt: TGCAGCGTACTACAGGGGGCGCTGACTAATGAAAAACTGTTTTTT
CDR3aa: CSVLQGALTNEKLFF

abundance: NA
j_gene: TRBJ2-7
v_gene: TRBV29-1
d_gene: TRBD1
CDR3nt: TGCAGCGTGCTGACAGGGCCCTACGAGCAGTACTTC
CDR3aa: CSVLTGPYEQYF

abundance: NA
j_gene: TRBJ2-3
v_gene: TRBV5-4
d_gene: TRBD2
CDR3nt: TGTGCCAGCAGCTTGGGGTCGCGGGGGGCCGAAGATACGCAGTATTTT
CDR3aa: CASSLGSRGAEDTQYF

abundance: NA
j_gene: TRBJ2-3
v_gene: TRBV11-3
d_gene: TRBD2
CDR3nt: TGTGCCAGCAGCAACTATGGACTAGCGGGGGGCAGCACAGATACGCAGTATTTT
CDR3aa: CASSNYGLAGGSTDTQYF

abundance: NA
j_gene: TRBJ1-1
v_gene: TRBV6-6
d_gene: TRBD1
CDR3nt: TGTGCCAGCAGCCTTCGGACAGGGGTAACTGAAGCTTTCTTT
CDR3aa: CASSLRTGVTEAFF

abundance: NA
j_gene: TRBJ1-1
v_gene: TRBV4-3
d_gene: NA
CDR3nt: TGCGCCAGCAGCCAAGCGCCGCGGGGGAACACTGAAGCTTTCTTT
CDR3aa: CASSQAPRGNTEAFF

abundance: NA
j_gene: TRBJ2-1
v_gene: TRBV6-5
d_gene: NA
CDR3nt: TGTGCCAGCAGTACGAGGGTGGATGAGCAGTTCTTC
CDR3aa: CASSTRVDEQFF

abundance: NA
j_gene: TRBJ1-6
v_gene: TRBV28
d_gene: NA
CDR3nt: TGTGCCTGCTCGGGTGCCAGCGCTTATAATTCACCCCTCCACTTT
CDR3aa: CACSGASAYNSPLHF

abundance: NA
j_gene: TRBJ2-6
v_gene: TRBV6-5
d_gene: NA
CDR3nt: TGTGCCAGCAGTTACGGACAATCTGGGGCCAACGTCCTGACTTTC
CDR3aa: CASSYGQSGANVLTF

abundance: NA
j_gene: TRBJ2-7
v_gene: TRBV6-4
d_gene: TRBD1
CDR3nt: TGTGCCAGCGTCCCTAACAGGGGAACCTACGAGCAGTACTTC
CDR3aa: CASVPNRGTYEQYF

abundance: NA
j_gene: TRBJ1-4
v_gene: TRBV29-1
d_gene: NA
CDR3nt: TGCAGCGTCAGGGCGGACGACGGGGGAAAACTGTTTTTT
CDR3aa: CSVRADDGGKLFF

abundance: once
j_gene: TRBJ2-7
v_gene: TRBV7-6
d_gene: TRBD1
CDR3nt: TGTGCCAGCAGCTCCGGACAGGGGGTACAACGGGAGCAGTACTTC
CDR3aa: CASSSGQGVQREQYF

abundance: NA
j_gene: TRBJ2-5
v_gene: TRBV4-2
d_gene: TRBD2
CDR3nt: TGTGCCAGCAGCCCTTTCGATAGCGGGGGTAGTAAAGAGACCCAGTACTTC
CDR3aa: CASSPFDSGGSKETQYF

abundance: NA
j_gene: TRBJ2-1
v_gene: TRBV23-1
d_gene: NA
CDR3nt: TGCGCCAGCCAAAACAGGGAGCCCGATGAGCAGTTCTTC
CDR3aa: CASQNREPDEQFF

abundance: NA
j_gene: TRBJ1-2
v_gene: TRBV7-3
d_gene: TRBD1
CDR3nt: TGTGCCAGCAGCCCGGGGCGGGGACAGGGAGGTTATGGCTACACCTTC
CDR3aa: CASSPGRGQGGYGYTF

abundance: NA
j_gene: TRBJ2-5
v_gene: TRBV4-1
d_gene: NA
CDR3nt: TGCGCCAGCAGCCAAGCTGCCAGGGAAGAGACCCAGTACTTC
CDR3aa: CASSQAAREETQYF

abundance: NA
j_gene: TRBJ2-5
v_gene: TRBV7-7
d_gene: NA
CDR3nt: TGTGCTAGCAGCTCGGGCAGGGGCGCGGACGAGACCCAGTACTTC
CDR3aa: CASSSGRGADETQYF

abundance: NA
j_gene: TRBJ1-5
v_gene: TRBV27
d_gene: NA
CDR3nt: TGTGCCAGCAGGGGGGGGGAGGATAGCAATCAGCCCCAGCATTTT
CDR3aa: CASRGGEDSNQPQHF

abundance: NA
j_gene: TRBJ1-1
v_gene: TRBV29-1
d_gene: TRBD1
CDR3nt: TGCAGCGTCGTGACAGGGGGCGTCTCTGAAGCTTTCTTT
CDR3aa: CSVVTGGVSEAFF

abundance: NA
j_gene: TRBJ1-2
v_gene: TRBV29-1
d_gene: NA
CDR3nt: TGCAGCGTTGTTCGACAGCTCTATGGCTACACCTTC
CDR3aa: CSVVRQLYGYTF

abundance: once
j_gene: TRBJ2-5
v_gene: TRBV6-6
d_gene: NA
CDR3nt: TGTGCCAGCAGGGACATGTTGGGCCGCGAGACCCAGTACTTC
CDR3aa: CASRDMLGRETQYF